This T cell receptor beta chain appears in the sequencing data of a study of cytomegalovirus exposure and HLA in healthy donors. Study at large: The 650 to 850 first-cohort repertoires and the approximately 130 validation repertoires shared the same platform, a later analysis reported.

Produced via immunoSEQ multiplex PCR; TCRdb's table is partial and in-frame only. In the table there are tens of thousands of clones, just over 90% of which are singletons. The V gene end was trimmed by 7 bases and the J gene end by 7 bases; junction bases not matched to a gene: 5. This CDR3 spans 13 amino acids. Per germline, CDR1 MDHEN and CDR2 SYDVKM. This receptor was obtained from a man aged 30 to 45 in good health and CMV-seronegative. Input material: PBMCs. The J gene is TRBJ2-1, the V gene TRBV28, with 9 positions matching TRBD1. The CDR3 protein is CASKRDRENEQFF. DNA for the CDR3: TGTGCCAGCAAGCGGGACAGGGAGAATGAGCAGTTCTTC.